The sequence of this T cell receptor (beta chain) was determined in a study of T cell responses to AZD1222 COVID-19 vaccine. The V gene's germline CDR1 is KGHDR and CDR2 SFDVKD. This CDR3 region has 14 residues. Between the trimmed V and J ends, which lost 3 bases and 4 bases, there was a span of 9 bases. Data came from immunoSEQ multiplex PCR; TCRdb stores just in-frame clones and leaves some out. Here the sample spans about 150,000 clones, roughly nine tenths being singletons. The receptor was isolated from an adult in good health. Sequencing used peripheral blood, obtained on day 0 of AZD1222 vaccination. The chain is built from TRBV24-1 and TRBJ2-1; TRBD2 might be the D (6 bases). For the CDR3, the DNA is TGTGCCACCAGTGATCGACTAGATTACAATGAGCAGTTCTTC. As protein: CATSDRLDYNEQFF.